The present T cell receptor (beta chain) was sequenced within a study of blood T cell repertoires in COVID-19. In the study overall: The samples span acute and convalescent COVID-19 from the United States, Italy and Spain. Sources were T cells, B-cell-depleted T cells, or PBMCs; the material itself was cDNA or gDNA.

Recruits, aged roughly 18 to 90 years, lived in approximately 26 US areas. Researchers sorted participants into cohorts using their self-reported clinical history. The germline V gene has CDR1 ENHRY and CDR2 SYGVKD. Deletions cut 1 base from V and 7 bases from J, with 13 bases between. This CDR3 contains 15 residues. Here immunoSEQ multiplex PCR was the method, and the copy in TCRdb shows in-frame clones only, minus some. Of 200,000 to 250,000 clones detected, 85% to 90% appear once; the ten largest clones hold 1.2%. Specimen: PBMCs or T cells enriched from blood (not recorded which). The sequence came from a man aged 30 to 39 who had recovered from COVID-19. The chain combines TRBV10-3 with TRBJ1-4; D is possibly TRBD1 (5 bases). Here the CDR3 reads CAISEFSGLSEKLFF. The CDR3 DNA reads TGTGCCATCAGTGAGTTTTCAGGGTTGAGTGAAAAACTGTTTTTT.